One sample yielded the 15 T cell receptor beta chains listed below, sequenced in a study of T cells in Graves' hyperthyroidism and ophthalmopathy (dated by TCRdb to about 2019). The library was prepared using multiplex PCR. Sequencing instrument: Illumina HiSeq 2000. Amplification of TCR beta CDR3 regions was carried out from RNA transcripts. For the first round of RT-PCR on the TCR CDR3, the HTBI primer set was used together with the Qiagen OneStep RT-PCR kit. The raw public data were reprocessed by TCRdb itself: fastp quality trimming at Q25, MiXCR clonotype calling, in-frame beta chains only. All rows with the same CDR3 protein become a single entry with the most common DNA and genes. Here the sample has approximately 400,000 distinct CDR3 sequences; about 13% occur a single time. The ten largest clones take up around 21% of the sample. Sequencing used blood. All receptors come from a man younger than 45 with Graves' hyperthyroidism that later progressed to Graves' ophthalmopathy.

Comment on this clonotype: A single base separates this from a much larger clone, so it may be a read error. The chain links TRBV20-1 to TRBJ2-1, with TRBD2 as a possible D gene (6 bases). The J call is doubtful: the DNA matches TRBJ2-7 better. CDR3 size: 14 residues. Germline V gene sequence: CDR1 DFQATT, CDR2 SNEGSKA (reference sequence). The CDR3 protein is CSASSSAGYNEQYF. In nucleotides, the CDR3 is TGCAGTGCTAGCTCTAGCGCTGGGTACAATGAGCAGTACTTC.

This clonotype was seen more than once but under ten times. The chain uses TRBV7-9 and TRBJ1-6; 11 nucleotides match TRBD1. V lost 2 bases, J lost 2 bases, and 2 bases stayed unmatched. Germline assignment: CDR1 SEHNR and CDR2 FQNEAQ (reference sequence). The CDR3 covers 17 residues. CDR3 DNA: TGTGCCAGCAGCTTAAGGGACAGGGGGACCTATAATTCACCCCTCCACTTT. Translation: CASSLRDRGTYNSPLHF.

The CDR3: CASRTGAYNQPQHF. The CDR3 coding sequence is TGTGCCAGCAGGACAGGGGCTTACAATCAGCCCCAGCATTTT. This rearrangement joins TRBV6-1 to TRBJ1-5; 8 bases are shared with TRBD1. CDR3 length equals 14 residues. V trimming: 6 bases; J trimming: 3 bases; junction bases outside the gene matches: 4. Germline V gene data show CDR1 as MNHNS and CDR2 as SASEGT.

This clonotype was counted at least ten times. J is TRBJ2-1 and V is TRBV28; D gene uncertain. CDR1 and CDR2 (germline): MDHEN, SYDVKM. The CDR3 spans 13 residues. With 8 bases removed from V and 2 bases from J, the gap between germline ends came to 10 bases. Written as DNA, the CDR3 is TGTGCCAGCGGGGAACCTCCCTACAATGAGCAGTTCTTC. Its protein product is CASGEPPYNEQFF.

This clonotype was seen ten or more times. The CDR3 DNA follows: TGTGCCAGCTCACCGACCACAGACAATGAGCAGTTCTTC. It is translated as CASSPTTDNEQFF. The chain has TRBV18 and TRBJ2-1; D call uncertain. The CDR3 is 13 amino acids. Between the trimmed V and J ends, which lost 3 bases and 5 bases, there was a span of 8 bases. Germline V gene lookup returns CDR1 KGHSH and CDR2 LQKENI.

The genes are TRBV2 and TRBJ1-6, with D unresolved. This CDR3 comprises 15 residues. V lost 6 bases and J 8 bases, leaving 17 bases between the germline ends. Germline CDR1 SNHLY, CDR2 FYNNEI. CDR3 loop: CASRPLSGGYSPLHF. The DNA of the CDR3 is TGTGCCAGCAGGCCTCTAAGCGGAGGATATTCACCCCTCCACTTT.

The chain links TRBV5-6 to TRBJ2-3; D assignment may be TRBD1 or TRBD2 (5 bases each). Trimming took 1 base from V and 1 from J, leaving 16 bases between them. Germline-derived CDR1 and CDR2 are SGHDT and YYEEEE. The CDR3 covers 17 residues. CDR3 protein: CASSLKRGRLRTDTQYF. In DNA form, the CDR3 reads TGTGCCAGCAGCTTGAAACGGGGACGGCTACGCACAGATACGCAGTATTTT.

This clonotype has a count of ten or more. The gene calls are TRBV20-1 and TRBJ1-2; no reliable D call. Trimming removed 7 bases from V and 8 bases from J, with 17 bases in between. The CDR3 is 12 residues long. Germline V gene sequence: CDR1 DFQATT, CDR2 SNEGSKA (reference sequence). CDR3 DNA: TGCAGTGGAAGGAGGTCGGGAGAGGGCTACACCTTC. Protein product: CSGRRSGEGYTF.

There are many counts of this clonotype. V is TRBV28 and J is TRBJ1-6; 7 positions match TRBD1. The CDR3 spans 14 residues. Germline V gene lookup returns CDR1 MDHEN and CDR2 SYDVKM. The J segment lost 14 bases and the V segment lost 5 bases, leaving 12 bases of the junction unmatched. As DNA, the CDR3 is TGTGCCAGCAGTCTGGGACAGAGGAAAGGGACCCTCCACTTT. Translated, it gives CASSLGQRKGTLHF.

This clonotype was recorded a few times. V and J are TRBV30 and TRBJ1-4, with 7 nucleotides matching TRBD1. Germline lookup yields CDR1 GTSNPN and CDR2 SVGIG (reference sequence). Trimming at V came to 2 bases and at J to 8 bases, leaving 8 bases not matched to a gene. The CDR3 has 14 residues. CDR3: CAWSSGGSGEKLFF. CDR3 nucleotides: TGTGCCTGGAGTTCAGGGGGGTCGGGGGAAAAACTGTTTTTT.

The sample holds a few counts of this clonotype. The chain is built from TRBV5-1 and TRBJ2-3; unclear D gene. Trimming shortened V by 0 bases and J by 4 bases, and 15 bases separated the two germline ends. Germline V lookup: CDR1 SGHRS, CDR2 YFSETQ. CDR3 size: 16 residues. CDR3 sequence (DNA): TGCGCCAGCAGCTTGGGTATTGTGCGGAACGCAGATACGCAGTATTTT. Its translation: CASSLGIVRNADTQYF.

This clonotype was found once. This chain links TRBV5-8 with TRBJ1-1; D gene uncertain. Trimming pared 10 bases from V and 0 bases from J, leaving 13 bases between. Germline V gene data show CDR1 as SGHTS and CDR2 as YDEGEE. This CDR3 spans 13 amino acids. The CDR3 nucleotides read TGTGCCGGCATGGGGAACCTGAACACTGAAGCTTTCTTT. Its protein product is CAGMGNLNTEAFF.

This clonotype was detected ten times or more. The chain joins TRBV12-3 or TRBV12-4 to TRBJ1-1; the D is unclear. CDR3 length equals 13 residues. The V and J ends lost 6 bases and 1 base respectively, with 9 bases between them. In DNA form, the CDR3 reads TGTGCCAGCAGCCGTGTTAAGAACACTGAAGCTTTCTTT. Amino acids: CASSRVKNTEAFF.

In regard to this clonotype: A junction end diverges from the germline sequence, so it may reflect a read error. J is TRBJ1-1 and V is TRBV4-1, with D perhaps matching TRBD1 (5 bases). CDR1 and CDR2 (germline): MGHRA, YSYEKL. The CDR3 covers 15 residues. CDR3 residues: CASSQVGTKNTEAFF. The CDR3 DNA reads TGCGCCAGCAGCCAAGTTGGGACGAAGAACACTGAGGCTTTCTTT.

Comment on this clonotype: A much larger clone lies one base from this, so it may be a read error. V and J are TRBV24-1 and TRBJ2-7; a possible D gene is TRBD1 (5 bases). The CDR3 length is 15 residues. The V end was cut by 8 bases, the J end by 0 bases, with 16 bases between. In germline, CDR1 is KGHDR, CDR2 SFDVKD. CDR3 in DNA: TGTGCCACCAACCCATCGACAGCTATCTCCTACGAGCAGTACTTC. It specifies CATNPSTAISYEQYF.